Each of the 14 T cell receptor beta chains below was sequenced from the same sample in a study of long-term antiretroviral therapy in people with HIV. Sequencing relied on immunoSEQ assay v3.0, run at survey level. Clones were sequenced by immunoSEQ multiplex PCR, and TCRdb holds only the in-frame ones, with some missing. The table has roughly 24,000 clones, over 75% seen once. This material consisted of unsorted PBMCs, taken 0.6 years after starting antiretroviral therapy. These receptors all stem from a man in his fifties or sixties with HIV.

The chain carries TRBV30 and TRBJ2-1, with a possible D match to TRBD2 (5 bases). Germline CDR1 is GTSNPN and CDR2 is SVGIG (reference sequence). There are 18 residues in the CDR3. The V gene lost 3 bases and the J gene lost 5 bases, with 26 bases spanning the gap. The CDR3 sequence is CAWSPYMFAGKKNNEQFF. The CDR3 bases are TGTGCCTGGAGCCCCTATATGTTCGCGGGCAAAAAAAACAATGAGCAGTTCTTC.

This chain links TRBV27 with TRBJ2-3; unclear D gene. The CDR3 length is 16 residues. Deletions cut 5 bases from V and 4 bases from J, with 19 bases between. The V gene's germline CDR1 is MNHEY and CDR2 SMNVEV (reference sequence). CDR3 region: CASSLGPNLPPDTQYF. As DNA, the CDR3 is TGTGCCAGCAGTCTTGGGCCGAACCTCCCCCCAGATACGCAGTATTTT.

V usage is TRBV7-6 and J usage is TRBJ2-7, with 9 bases identical to TRBD1. The germline V gene has CDR1 SGHVS and CDR2 FNYEAQ. The trim removed 1 base at V and 0 bases at J, leaving 7 bases unmatched. There are 17 residues in the CDR3. The CDR3 sequence is CASSLGVGTGSSYEQYF. DNA for the CDR3: TGTGCCAGCAGCTTAGGAGTGGGGACAGGGAGCTCCTACGAGCAGTACTTC. Looking up the rest from reference TRBV7-6 and TRBJ2-7 gives the full variable domain: GAGVSQSPRYKVTKRGQDVALRCDPISGHVSLYWYRQALGQGPEFLTYFNYEAQQDKSGLPNDRFSAERPEGSISTLTIQRTEQRDSAMYRCASSLGVGTGSSYEQYFGPGTRLTVT.

This chain links TRBV15 with TRBJ2-1; D gene unclear. CDR1 is LNHNV and CDR2 is YYDKDF in the germline V gene (reference sequence). This CDR3 region has 15 residues. V was pared by 1 base and J by 4 bases, with 11 bases between. The DNA for the CDR3 is TGTGCCACCAGCAGAGTGTCAGAGAATTACAATGAGCAGTTCTTC. This sequence encodes CATSRVSENYNEQFF.

The V and J genes are TRBV7-9 and TRBJ2-7; TRBD1 might be the D (5 bases). V lost 5 bases and J 2 bases, leaving 16 bases between the germline ends. The CDR3 covers 15 residues. CDR1 is SEHNR and CDR2 is FQNEAQ in the germline V gene (reference sequence). This CDR3 reads CASSPEGALTYEQYF. The CDR3 DNA reads as TGTGCCAGCAGCCCCGAAGGGGCGCTTACCTACGAGCAGTACTTC.

This sequence joins TRBV10-2 and TRBJ2-7; 9 bases align to TRBD2. Germline V gene data show CDR1 as WSHSY and CDR2 as SAAADI. The CDR3 length is 13 residues. With V trimmed by 4 bases and J by 5 bases, 3 bases remained unmatched. The CDR3 is CASSASGTHEQYF. CDR3 DNA: TGCGCCAGCAGTGCTAGCGGGACGCACGAGCAGTACTTC.

V is TRBV19 and J is TRBJ1-3, with D uncertain. Germline V gene sequence: CDR1 LNHDA, CDR2 SQIVND (reference sequence). The V end lost 6 bases, the J end lost 0 bases, and 15 bases lay between the germline ends. The CDR3 length is 16 residues. The CDR3 coding sequence is TGTGCCAGTAGCGATGTCTGGCAAGGCTCTGGAAACACCATATATTTT. As protein: CASSDVWQGSGNTIYF. The complete variable domain, with remaining parts taken from reference TRBV19 and TRBJ1-3, reads DGGITQSPKYLFRKEGQNVTLSCEQNLNHDAMYWYRQDPGQGLRLIYYSQIVNDFQKGDIAEGYSVSREKKESFPLTVTSAQKNPTAFYLCASSDVWQGSGNTIYFGEGSWLTVV.

This rearrangement joins TRBV2 to TRBJ2-7; 9 bases fit TRBD2. Germline V gene data show CDR1 as SNHLY and CDR2 as FYNNEI. Trimming cost V 6 bases and J 4 bases; bases outside gene matches: 7. The CDR3 totals 14 residues. The CDR3, as DNA: TGTGCCAGCAGGTCGCTAGCGGGGAGGTACGAGCAGTACTTC. This sequence encodes CASRSLAGRYEQYF.

This chain uses TRBV5-4 with TRBJ1-2, with 8 bases aligning to TRBD1. Germline V gives CDR1 SGHNT, CDR2 YYREEE (reference sequence). The CDR3 is 15 residues long. Unmatched junction bases numbered 4, after V lost 3 bases and J lost 0 bases. The CDR3 DNA follows: TGTGCCAGCAGCTCCCCACAGGGGGCTAACTATGGCTACACCTTC. Protein product: CASSSPQGANYGYTF.

The J gene is TRBJ2-7, the V gene TRBV28, with 10 bases aligning to TRBD1. The CDR3 loop spans 15 amino acids. V lost 6 bases to trimming and J lost 4 bases; unmatched junction nucleotides: 9. The germline V gene encodes CDR1 MDHEN and CDR2 SYDVKM. The CDR3 coding sequence is TGTGCCAGCAGCCCCCTCGGACAGGGGGGGTACGAGCAGTACTTC. It specifies CASSPLGQGGYEQYF.

The chain recombines TRBV7-9 with TRBJ1-2; 8 nucleotides line up with TRBD1. The germline V gene encodes CDR1 SEHNR and CDR2 FQNEAQ (reference sequence). CDR3 length: 15 residues. V gave up 1 base and J gave up 6 bases; unmatched junction bases: 7. The CDR3 nucleotides are TGTGCCAGCAGCTTAGTTTTTCAGGGGGCAGATGGCTACACCTTC. This translates into CASSLVFQGADGYTF.

CDR3 residues: CASRPGDLNQPQHF. As DNA, the CDR3 is TGCGCCAGCAGACCCGGGGACCTCAATCAGCCCCAGCATTTT. The J gene is TRBJ1-5, the V gene TRBV5-1, with a tentative D call TRBD1 (5 bases). The CDR3 sequence is 14 residues long. The germline V gene has CDR1 SGHRS and CDR2 YFSETQ. V shed 5 bases and J shed 3 bases, with 12 bases lying between them. Full variable domain (rest looked up from reference TRBV5-1 and TRBJ1-5): KAGVTQTPRYLIKTRGQQVTLSCSPISGHRSVSWYQQTPGQGLQFLFEYFSETQRNKGNFPGRFSGRQFSNSRSEMNVSTLELGDSALYLCASRPGDLNQPQHFGDGTRLSIL.

DNA for the CDR3: TGTGCCAGTAGGCGGGACACGGGCTACACCTTC. This sequence encodes CASRRDTGYTF. This chain uses TRBV19 with TRBJ1-2; possibly TRBD1 for D (6 bases). Trimming took off 6 bases at V and 8 bases at J, with 10 bases between the two ends. CDR1 and CDR2 (germline): LNHDA, SQIVND (reference sequence). This CDR3 spans 11 amino acids.

The gene calls are TRBV6-1 and TRBJ1-1; D uncertain. CDR3 length: 13 amino acids. V was shortened by 0 bases and J by 4 bases, with 6 bases between the two germline ends. Looked up from germline, CDR1 is MNHNS and CDR2 is SASEGT. CDR3 loop: CASSEARTTEAFF. The DNA of the CDR3 is TGTGCCAGCAGTGAAGCCCGGACCACTGAAGCTTTCTTT.